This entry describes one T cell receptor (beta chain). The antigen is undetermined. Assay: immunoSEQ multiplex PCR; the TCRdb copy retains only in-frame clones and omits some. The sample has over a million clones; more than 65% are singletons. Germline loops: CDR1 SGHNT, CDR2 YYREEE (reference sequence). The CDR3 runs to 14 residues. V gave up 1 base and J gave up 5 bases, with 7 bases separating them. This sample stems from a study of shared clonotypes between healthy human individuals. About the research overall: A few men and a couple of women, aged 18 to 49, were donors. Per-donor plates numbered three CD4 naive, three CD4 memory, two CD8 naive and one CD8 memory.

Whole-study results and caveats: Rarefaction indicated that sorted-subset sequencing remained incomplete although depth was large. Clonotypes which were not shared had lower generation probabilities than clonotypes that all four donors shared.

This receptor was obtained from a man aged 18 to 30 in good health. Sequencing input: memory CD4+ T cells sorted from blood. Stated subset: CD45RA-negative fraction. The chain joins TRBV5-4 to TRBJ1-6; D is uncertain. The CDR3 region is CASSLPDHNSPLHF. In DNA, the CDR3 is TGTGCCAGCAGCTTGCCGGACCATAATTCACCCCTCCACTTT.